The 22 T cell receptor beta chains presented below share a single source sample, sequenced in a study of T cells in Graves' hyperthyroidism and ophthalmopathy. Regions amplified from RNA transcripts were the TCR beta CDR3 regions. The TCR CDR3 was amplified in a first-round RT-PCR using the HTBI primer set. Via MiXCR, TCRdb re-called the multiplex PCR reads, giving one row per CDR3 protein. The data contain some 600,000 distinct CDR3 sequences, approximately 15% of them seen just once; the ten biggest clones take up approximately 5.7%. The sample comprised blood. These receptor sequences come from a woman younger than 45 with Graves' hyperthyroidism that later progressed to Graves' ophthalmopathy.

This clonotype was observed many times. The V call is TRBV2, the J call TRBJ2-6, with D possibly TRBD2 on 5 matching bases. Germline values: CDR1 SNHLY, CDR2 FYNNEI. The V and J ends lost 6 bases and 3 bases respectively, with 12 bases between them. This CDR3 has 15 amino acids. The CDR3 protein is CASSQTGNGANVLTF. In nucleotides, the CDR3 is TGTGCCAGCAGCCAAACCGGGAATGGGGCCAACGTCCTGACTTTC.

This clonotype has at least ten counts. J is TRBJ2-7 and V is TRBV20-1; TRBD2 aligns across 7 bases. V lost 5 bases, J lost 6 bases, and 4 bases stayed unmatched. There are 11 residues in the CDR3. Germline assignment: CDR1 DFQATT and CDR2 SNEGSKA (reference sequence). This CDR3 reads CSASTSSEQYF. CDR3 in DNA: TGCAGTGCTTCGACTAGCTCCGAGCAGTACTTC.

This clonotype was found many times. This chain joins TRBV7-2 and TRBJ2-7; tentatively, D is TRBD1 (7 bases). The length of the CDR3 is 14 residues. Germline loops: CDR1 SGHTA, CDR2 FQGNSA. V was trimmed by 5 bases and J by 2 bases, leaving 13 bases between them. The chain's CDR3 is CASSPSGGPYEQYF. CDR3 nucleotides: TGTGCCAGCAGCCCATCAGGGGGGCCCTACGAGCAGTACTTC.

This clonotype was recorded at least ten times. The genes are TRBV7-2 and TRBJ2-2, with D possibly matching TRBD2 (5 bases). The V end was cut by 5 bases, the J end by 2 bases, with 9 bases between. In germline, CDR1 is SGHTA, CDR2 FQGNSA. The CDR3 covers 14 residues. CDR3 protein: CASSPSGNTGELFF. CDR3 nucleotide sequence: TGTGCCAGCAGCCCCTCGGGAAACACCGGGGAGCTGTTTTTT.

This clonotype was seen just once. This chain joins TRBV11-1 and TRBJ1-4; 10 bases map to TRBD1. The CDR3 is 14 residues long. Germline CDR1 reads SGHAT; CDR2 reads FQDESV (reference sequence). V shed 4 bases, J shed 8 bases, and the junction held 4 bases outside the gene matches. The CDR3 DNA sequence: TGTGCCAGCAGCTGGAGGACAGGGGGAGAAAAACTGTTTTTT. This sequence encodes CASSWRTGGEKLFF.

This clonotype occurred many times. V usage is TRBV12-3 or TRBV12-4 and J usage is TRBJ1-5, with a possible D match to TRBD1 (6 bases). The CDR3 consists of 13 residues. V lost 5 bases, J lost 4 bases, and 9 bases lay in between. The CDR3 bases are TGTGCCAGCAGTAGACAGGTAAATCAGCCCCAGCATTTT. This codes for CASSRQVNQPQHF.

This clonotype was detected a few times. V and J are TRBV6-2 or TRBV6-3 and TRBJ2-1; 11 bases map to TRBD2. CDR3 length: 21 amino acids. After removal of 5 bases from V and 4 bases from J, the junction contained 22 bases not matched to a gene. The germline CDR1 and CDR2 sequences are MNHEY and SVGEGT. CDR3 sequence: CASSTTFRLAGPKVEYNEQFF. In DNA, the CDR3 is TGTGCCAGCAGTACCACATTCCGACTAGCGGGACCCAAGGTTGAATACAATGAGCAGTTCTTC.

As to this clonotype: Since a much larger clone is just one base distant, this may be a read error. CDR3 sequence (DNA): TGCAGTGCTGCCGGAGGACAGGGCCTCCCCTATGGCTACACCTTC. Translated, it gives CSAAGGQGLPYGYTF. This chain links TRBV20-1 with TRBJ1-2; the match to TRBD1 covers 8 bases. CDR3 length: 15 amino acids. V lost 5 bases to trimming and J lost 4 bases; unmatched junction nucleotides: 12. Germline V CDR1 and CDR2: DFQATT, SNEGSKA (reference sequence).

This clonotype was counted a few times. The V call is TRBV7-9, the J call TRBJ2-4; D ambiguous. Per the germline V gene, CDR1 is SEHNR and CDR2 is FQNEAQ (reference sequence). With 1 base removed from V and 6 bases from J, the gap between germline ends came to 10 bases. The CDR3 extends over 14 amino acids. This CDR3 reads CASSLGDLPNIQYF. In DNA, the CDR3 is TGTGCCAGCAGCTTAGGCGACCTACCAAACATTCAGTACTTC.

The rearrangement joins TRBV3-1 to TRBJ1-2, with D perhaps matching TRBD1 (5 bases). This CDR3 has 14 residues. Germline V gives CDR1 LGHDT, CDR2 YNNKEL (reference sequence). Trimming took off 5 bases at V and 0 bases at J, with 10 bases between the two ends. The CDR3 here is CASSETETNYGYTF. Here the CDR3 DNA reads TGTGCCAGCAGCGAGACAGAAACTAACTATGGCTACACCTTC.

The V and J genes are TRBV11-2 and TRBJ2-7, with no clear D. This CDR3 contains 13 residues. V was pared by 6 bases and J by 7 bases, with 16 bases between. Germline V gene data show CDR1 as SGHAT and CDR2 as FQNNGV. CDR3 nucleotide sequence: TGTGCCAGCAGTTACCCCCCGGTGGGGGAGCAGTACTTC. As protein: CASSYPPVGEQYF.

The chain links TRBV30 to TRBJ2-7; TRBD2 aligns across 10 bases. The CDR3 covers 15 residues. V was clipped by 3 bases and J by 3 bases; unmatched bases: 8. In germline, CDR1 is GTSNPN, CDR2 SVGIG (reference sequence). CDR3 bases: TGTGCCTGGAGGATAACTAGCGGGATTTTCTACGAGCAGTACTTC. This translates into CAWRITSGIFYEQYF.

Of note for this clonotype: A read error may explain this, as a much larger clone is one base away. The chain joins TRBV2 to TRBJ1-5; no definite D call. The germline V and J ends were trimmed by 3 bases and 9 bases, with 15 bases remaining between them. CDR3 size: 14 residues. CDR1 and CDR2 from the germline V gene are SNHLY and FYNNEI. CDR3 nucleotides: TGTGCCAGCAGTGAGGAGGGTTCCCGCAGGCCCCAGCATTTT. It encodes CASSEEGSRRPQHF.

This clonotype was picked up many times. This rearrangement joins TRBV28 to TRBJ2-3, with 11 bases identical to TRBD2. Trimming cost V 6 bases and J 3 bases; bases outside gene matches: 5. The CDR3 spans 15 residues. Germline CDR1 and CDR2: MDHEN and SYDVKM. In nucleotides, the CDR3 is TGTGCCAGCAGAGAGACTAGCGGGAATACAGATACGCAGTATTTT. Protein: CASRETSGNTDTQYF.

The chain joins TRBV20-1 to TRBJ1-6, with 7 bases fitting TRBD1. The germline gives CDR1 DFQATT, CDR2 SNEGSKA (reference sequence). Germline trimming cut 6 bases from V and 3 bases from J; bases unmatched to any gene: 5. The CDR3 is 14 residues long. CDR3 nucleotide sequence: TGCAGTGCGGGGGACAGCAGCTATAATTCACCCCTCCACTTT. Its protein product is CSAGDSSYNSPLHF.

In this sample, this clonotype turned up a few times. This chain connects TRBV20-1 to TRBJ2-6, with 10 bases aligning to TRBD1. CDR1 and CDR2 from the germline V gene are DFQATT and SNEGSKA (reference sequence). CDR3 size: 18 residues. V was clipped by 3 bases and J by 1 base; unmatched bases: 9. Written as DNA, the CDR3 is TGCAGTGCTAGGTTGGACAGGGGGGTTTCTTCTGGGGCCAACGTCCTGACTTTC. It yields the protein CSARLDRGVSSGANVLTF.

The chain uses TRBV24-1 and TRBJ2-4; 7 bases are a match to TRBD1. V lost 5 bases and J lost 2; bases outside the gene matches: 5. Germline CDR1 is KGHDR and CDR2 is SFDVKD. The CDR3 has 15 residues. DNA for the CDR3: TGTGCCACCAGTGGAACAGGGGAGACCAAAAACATTCAGTACTTC. This translates into CATSGTGETKNIQYF.

This clonotype showed up many times. This rearrangement joins TRBV20-1 to TRBJ2-5; D possibly corresponds to TRBD1 (5 bases). The CDR3 sequence is 14 residues long. Trimming shortened V by 0 bases and J by 3 bases, and 11 bases separated the two germline ends. The V gene's germline CDR1 is DFQATT and CDR2 SNEGSKA (reference sequence). The CDR3 is CSARDKGFEETQYF. The CDR3 coding sequence is TGCAGTGCTAGAGATAAGGGGTTTGAAGAGACCCAGTACTTC.

This clonotype was recorded at least ten times. The chain recombines TRBV30 with TRBJ1-4; D ambiguous. The germline V gene has CDR1 GTSNPN and CDR2 SVGIG (reference sequence). Trimming took off 1 base at V and 3 bases at J, with 15 bases between the two ends. The CDR3 is 16 residues long. The DNA for the CDR3 is TGTGCCTGGAGTGGCGGAGTTTGGGCCCCTAATGAAAAACTGTTTTTT. Its protein product is CAWSGGVWAPNEKLFF.

This clonotype was detected many times. The chain joins TRBV28 to TRBJ1-5, with TRBD1 identical over 10 bases. V lost 7 bases to trimming and J lost 3 bases; unmatched junction nucleotides: 12. Germline CDR1 is MDHEN and CDR2 is SYDVKM. This CDR3 comprises 17 residues. The CDR3 loop reads CASTRGRQGALNQPQHF. The DNA for the CDR3 is TGTGCCAGCACCCGTGGGCGACAGGGGGCCCTCAATCAGCCCCAGCATTTT.

Of note for this clonotype: The conserved final phenylalanine or tryptophan is absent from the CDR3, which likely points to a read error. This chain uses TRBV9 with TRBJ2-1; possibly TRBD1 for D (6 bases). The V gene lost 3 bases and the J gene lost 10 bases, with 17 bases spanning the gap. Germline-derived CDR1 and CDR2 are SGDLS and YYNGEE. The CDR3 sequence is 14 residues long. In DNA, the CDR3 is TGTGCCAGCAGCGGAGAACCTACAGGGCCCGAGCAGTTCTTG. This translates into CASSGEPTGPEQFL.

There are a few counts of this clonotype. The V call is TRBV15, the J call TRBJ2-7, with 10 bases fitting TRBD1. V lost 0 bases and J lost 7; bases outside the gene matches: 3. This CDR3 comprises 14 residues. Germline CDR1 LNHNV, CDR2 YYDKDF (reference sequence). Written as DNA, the CDR3 is TGTGCCACCAGCAGAGATCGGACAGGGGGAGAGCAGTACTTC. Translation gives CATSRDRTGGEQYF.